The source of this T cell receptor (beta chain) is a study of cytomegalovirus exposure and HLA in healthy donors. Study observations and caveats: In vitro, a few CMV-associated chains proved specific for CMV antigens.

Remarks on this clone: No antigen is known for it.

Germline values: CDR1 SGHTA, CDR2 FQGNSA. CDR3 length: 14 amino acids. V gave up 3 bases and J gave up 0 bases; unmatched junction bases: 0. PCR amplification relied on 60 Vbeta primers (plus 13 Jbeta primers). Here immunoSEQ multiplex PCR was the method, and the copy in TCRdb shows in-frame clones only, minus some. The table has about 130,000 clones, 76% seen once. This chain links TRBV7-2 with TRBJ2-3, with TRBD2 matching 7 bases. Sequencing used PBMCs. The origin of this receptor is a man aged 40-55 years in good health and CMV-seronegative. DNA of the CDR3: TGTGCCAGCAGCTTCGGGGGGAGCACAGATACGCAGTATTTT. This codes for CASSFGGSTDTQYF.